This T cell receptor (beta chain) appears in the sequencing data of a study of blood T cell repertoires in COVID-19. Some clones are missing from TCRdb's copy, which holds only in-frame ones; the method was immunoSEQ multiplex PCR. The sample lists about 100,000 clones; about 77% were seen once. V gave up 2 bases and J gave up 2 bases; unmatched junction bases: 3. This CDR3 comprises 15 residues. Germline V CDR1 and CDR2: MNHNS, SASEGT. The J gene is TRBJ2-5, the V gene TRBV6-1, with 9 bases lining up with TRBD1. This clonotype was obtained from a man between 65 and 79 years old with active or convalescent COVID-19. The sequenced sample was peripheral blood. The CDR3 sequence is CASSEFGQGQETQYF. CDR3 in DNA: TGTGCCAGCAGTGAATTTGGACAGGGGCAAGAGACCCAGTACTTC.